This T cell receptor beta chain was retrieved from a study of OX40 agonist ivuxolimab in advanced cancers. Study-level background: Patients in the trial were receiving intravenous ivuxolimab every 2 weeks, at doses of 0.01 to 10 mg/kg.

Patients were ruled out by autoimmune disease history or systemic immunosuppression. The CDR3 length is 13 residues. Per the germline V gene, CDR1 is SGHRS and CDR2 is YFSETQ. The V end lost 0 bases, the J end lost 9 bases, and 10 bases lay between the germline ends. Only in-frame clones appear in the TCRdb table, and some are missing; sequencing was by immunoSEQ multiplex PCR. The profile shows roughly 93,000 clones, under 85% of them singletons. This clone has only one observation. Sample: CD4+ or CD8+ T cells sorted from blood, taken in a trial of the OX40 agonist ivuxolimab. The receptor comes from an adult with an advanced solid tumor such as melanoma, head and neck, liver or kidney cancer. This chain links TRBV5-1 with TRBJ2-1, with TRBD1 as a possible D gene (6 bases). In nucleotides, the CDR3 is TGCGCCAGCAGCTTGGCAGGGGCCTTTGAGCAGTTCTTC. Translated, it gives CASSLAGAFEQFF.